The 11 T cell receptor beta chains below all came from one sample that was sequenced in a study of OX40 agonist ivuxolimab in advanced cancers. The table came from immunoSEQ multiplex PCR; TCRdb's copy has only in-frame clones and leaves some out. The table lists 25,000 to 30,000 clones, approximately 85% of them singletons, with about 20% in the top ten. This specimen was CD4+ or CD8+ T cells sorted from blood, taken in a trial of the OX40 agonist ivuxolimab. Receptors were obtained from an adult with an advanced solid tumor such as melanoma, head and neck, liver or kidney cancer.

The rearrangement links TRBV11-3 to TRBJ2-3; TRBD1 aligns across 8 bases. In germline, CDR1 is SGHNT, CDR2 YENEEA. The CDR3 contains 15 residues. Losses at the gene ends were 5 bases for V and 3 bases for J; bases not matched to a gene: 7. DNA for the CDR3: TGTGCCAGCAGCCCTCGACAGGGGCTGACAGATACGCAGTATTTT. Translated: CASSPRQGLTDTQYF.

This clone was counted a single time. The rearrangement uses TRBV2 and TRBJ2-7; TRBD2 matches at 8 bases. V was pared by 9 bases and J by 2 bases, with 15 bases of the junction left unmatched. Per the germline V gene, CDR1 is SNHLY and CDR2 is FYNNEI. The CDR3 is 16 amino acids. The CDR3 region has the DNA TGTGCCAGACGGGCTCAGCGGGGGCGCGGTCCCTACGAGCAGTACTTC. Amino acid sequence: CARRAQRGRGPYEQYF.

The rearrangement joins TRBV5-1 to TRBJ2-7; either TRBD1 or TRBD2 may supply D (5 bases each). The CDR3 has 16 amino acids. Germline CDR1 and CDR2: SGHRS and YFSETQ. V lost 4 bases, J lost 5 bases, and 22 bases lay in between. The CDR3 here is CASSEGTGLAGNEQYF. CDR3 DNA sequence: TGCGCCAGCAGCGAGGGGACCGGCCTGGCTGGTAACGAGCAGTACTTC.

The V call is TRBV19, the J call TRBJ1-1, with 7 bases fitting TRBD1. The V segment lost 7 bases and the J segment 6 bases; nucleotides outside the gene matches: 8. Per the germline V gene, CDR1 is LNHDA and CDR2 is SQIVND (reference sequence). The CDR3 contains 13 residues. The CDR3 DNA sequence: TGTGCCAGTAACCCGACAGGGACCCCTGAAGCTTTCTTT. Translating gives CASNPTGTPEAFF. Together with reference TRBV19 and TRBJ1-1, the CDR3 gives the full variable domain: DGGITQSPKYLFRKEGQNVTLSCEQNLNHDAMYWYRQDPGQGLRLIYYSQIVNDFQKGDIAEGYSVSREKKESFPLTVTSAQKNPTAFYLCASNPTGTPEAFFGQGTRLTVV.

The sample holds a few counts of this clone. The J gene is TRBJ2-3, the V gene TRBV4-3, with 11 bases aligning to TRBD1. This CDR3 is 16 amino acids long. V lost 4 bases and J lost 4; bases outside the gene matches: 7. The germline gives CDR1 LGHNA, CDR2 YSLEER. The CDR3 bases are TGCGCCAGCAGCCCGGGTTTGGGACAGGGGGCAGATACGCAGTATTTT. Encoded protein: CASSPGLGQGADTQYF.

The genes are TRBV19 and TRBJ2-7; D remains ambiguous. This CDR3 comprises 11 residues. CDR1 is LNHDA, CDR2 SQIVND, per germline (reference sequence). V gave up 5 bases and J gave up 2 bases, with 4 bases separating them. CDR3 residues: CASSSTYEQYF. The CDR3 DNA follows: TGTGCCAGTAGTTCGACCTACGAGCAGTACTTC. Filled out from reference TRBV19 and TRBJ2-7, the complete variable domain reads DGGITQSPKYLFRKEGQNVTLSCEQNLNHDAMYWYRQDPGQGLRLIYYSQIVNDFQKGDIAEGYSVSREKKESFPLTVTSAQKNPTAFYLCASSSTYEQYFGPGTRLTVT.

This clone was picked up one time. The gene calls are TRBV19 and TRBJ2-4; 8 bases align to TRBD2. This CDR3 region has 18 residues. Germline trimming cut 3 bases from V and 4 bases from J; bases unmatched to any gene: 14. Germline V gene lookup returns CDR1 LNHDA and CDR2 SQIVND (reference sequence). CDR3 sequence: CASSMLAGLAGPKNIQYF. Here the CDR3 DNA reads TGTGCCAGTAGTATGTTAGCGGGACTCGCCGGCCCAAAAAACATTCAGTACTTC.

This sequence joins TRBV7-9 and TRBJ1-2; TRBD1 agrees at 11 bases. Trimming at V came to 6 bases and at J to 8 bases, leaving 11 bases not matched to a gene. CDR1 SEHNR and CDR2 FQNEAQ come from the germline V gene (reference sequence). The CDR3 is 15 residues long. CDR3 DNA: TGTGCCAGCAGGAACCCGGGACAGGGGGTGGGAGGCTACACCTTC. Amino acids: CASRNPGQGVGGYTF.

The V and J genes are TRBV25-1 and TRBJ1-1; D is ambiguous. With 1 base removed from V and 7 bases from J, the gap between germline ends came to 4 bases. This CDR3 is built from 11 residues. Germline V gene sequence: CDR1 MGHDK, CDR2 SYGVNS. CDR3 in DNA: TGTGCCAGCAGTGAATTGGGTGAAGCTTTCTTT. Translating gives CASSELGEAFF.

The rearrangement joins TRBV5-1 to TRBJ2-1, with D maybe TRBD2 (6 bases). The CDR3 sequence is 13 residues long. V was pared by 7 bases and J by 0 bases, with 8 bases between. Germline CDR1 is SGHRS and CDR2 is YFSETQ. In nucleotides, the CDR3 is TGCGCCAGCCTGGGGGGCTCCTACAATGAGCAGTTCTTC. This translates into CASLGGSYNEQFF.

The V call is TRBV4-2, the J call TRBJ2-1, with D tentatively TRBD1 or TRBD2 (5 bases each). Germline V gene lookup returns CDR1 LGHNA and CDR2 YNFKEQ. This CDR3 has 15 amino acids. Trimming took off 0 bases at V and 10 bases at J, with 16 bases between the two ends. The CDR3 region is CASSQEAPLGDEQFF. In DNA form, the CDR3 reads TGTGCCAGCAGCCAAGAGGCCCCTTTAGGGGACGAGCAGTTCTTC.